The T cell receptor beta chain under discussion was sequenced for a study of shared clonotypes between healthy human individuals (dated by TCRdb to 2019 to 2021). For the study in its entirety: The cohort comprised two women and a few men aged 18 to 49 years. For each donor, three plates each were used for CD4 naive and CD4 memory, two plates were used for CD8 naive, and one plate was used for CD8 memory. To estimate repertoire size and how much clonotype sharing occurs between individuals, the study deeply sequenced the blood TCR repertoires of a handful of healthy adults. Libraries were prepared and TCR repertoires were sequenced by different laboratories using diverse techniques, in order to increase sequencing depth and limit assay-specific biases. Per donor, leukapheresis produced somewhere between about 0.8 and 9.5 billion PBMCs.

As concerns this clone: Its antigen target is currently unknown. No per-base quality is available; no much larger clone lies one base away.

The CDR3, cysteine through phenylalanine, is 14 amino acids long. Only CDR3 DNA is held: 42 bases, read in frame from base 1. In the germline V gene, CDR1 corresponds to MDHEN and CDR2 to SYDVKM. V is pared back by 5 bases and J by 6 bases, with 16 bases lying between the germline termini. TCR CDR3 regions were amplified from genomic DNA by multiplex PCR using the deep immunoSEQ assay. Genomic DNA extracted from each cell subset was distributed evenly over all wells of several immunoSEQ 96-well plates, and each plate served as one replicate. For sorted subsets, 150 to 250 ng of genomic DNA, equivalent to 25,000 to 35,000 T cell genomes, went into each replicate PCR. Purified libraries were quantified with a Qubit 3.0 fluorometer, sized on a Bioanalyzer 2100, and re-quantified with the KAPA Library Quantification kit. A separate single-read 150-cycle Illumina NextSeq 550 flow cell was used to sequence each immunoSEQ 96-well plate. As for the authors' bioinformatics: Because the immunoSEQ output included only junctional sequences and no quality scores, the filtering could not be the same as the filtering used for full-length reads. Sequences were annotated with PyIR, a Python wrapper for IgBLAST v1.9, using IMGT germline references to assign V/J genes and CDR3. Reads were filtered out if the reads had weak V/J assignments (E-value above 1e-6), no CDR3, stop codons, out-of-frame junctions, or ambiguous translated residues. V3J clonotypes were defined as sequences sharing the same inferred V gene, J gene, and CDR3 amino acid sequence. Percentage overlap between repertoires was computed as shared unique clonotypes divided by the size of the smaller repertoire. RTK rarefaction, the Chao1 estimator, and Recon v2.1 estimates of unobserved clonotypes were used to assess repertoire richness. OLGA was used to compute generation probabilities for all TCRbeta clonotypes that the gDNA method yielded from four donors. Sourced from immuneACCESS, this table was stored by TCRdb with only in-frame sequences that have V and J called. A share of the clones is absent; for the studies checked, an unresolved V gene accounts for under half, and the remainder has no known explanation. V and J calls and clone size are given by that table; D and trimming were obtained from the DNA. The sample table records 2.3 million or so clones; 85% to 95% of these occur just once. The top ten hold around 0.4% of the sample.

Donors were healthy HIV-negative adults with no recently reported acute infections or vaccinations. Every donor was a Caucasian adult residing in Nashville, Tennessee, USA. CD4+ T cells were enriched through magnetic negative selection, after which naive cells were positively selected on CD45RA and the remaining negative fraction served as the memory subset. After blood collection by leukapheresis, PBMCs were isolated using Ficoll-Histopaque density gradient centrifugation and then cryopreserved in the vapor phase of liquid nitrogen. Analytical flow cytometry was used to check the purity and quantity of each magnetically sorted T cell population. Genomic DNA was isolated from each sorted fraction and quantified by UV absorbance on a Nanodrop 2000c. The paper as a whole reports these results and caveats: Because the study included a small number of donors, the genetic and exposure-history diversity represented was limited. Pairwise subsampling indicated that sequencing depth was expected to affect the degree of clonotype sharing among donors. Sampling was restricted to blood, and TCR repertoires in tissues likely differ from the TCR repertoires found in blood. Estimated clonotype richness was generally larger for naive than for memory subsets. When several donors were compared, the shared fraction of clonotypes was around 5% for naive CD4, around 4% for naive CD8, 2% to 2.5% for memory CD4, and around 0.4% for memory CD8. Incomplete sequencing was indicated by rarefaction of sorted-subset datasets, despite the large sequencing depth. Compared with non-shared clonotypes, the clonotypes found in all four sorted-subset donors had higher generation probabilities.

The chain employs TRBV28 and TRBJ1-1; TRBD1 is possibly the D segment (5 matching bases). The sequenced sample consisted of naive CD4+ T cells from PBMCs. What the cell subset or site label conveys for this sample: CD45RA+ positively selected. The receptor comes from a man younger than 35 in good health. Some clones in this sample may be carry-over from other donors' samples. The base sequence is TGTGCCAGCAGTGCAGGGCCCTCTTACGCTGAAGCTTTCTTT. It specifies CASSAGPSYAEAFF.